A single T cell receptor beta chain is shown here with its context. Its recognized antigen is unknown. Base qualities are not provided; no much larger clone lies one nucleotide away. The germline V gene specifies MNHEY as CDR1 and SVGAGI as CDR2. V is clipped by 2 bases and J by 4 bases, and the sequence between their germline boundaries is 14 bases long. The CDR3 contains 15 residues, cysteine and phenylalanine counted. Of the read, only the CDR3 DNA is kept; its 45 bases are in frame from base 1. This sample is part of a study of beta chain features in type 1 diabetes (dated by TCRdb to the late 2010s). Broadly, across the study: Mean age, gender distribution, total cell number and subset yield did not differ between patients and healthy donors. Naive and central memory subsets were obtained from all 30 or so donors, but regulatory and stem cell-like memory subsets were isolated from only 8 patients and roughly 8 healthy donors. In the study, TCRB repertoires of sorted circulating CD4+ T cell subsets from recently diagnosed type 1 diabetes patients were compared with those of matched healthy donors. A total of 90 million to 120 million sorted cells were examined across all samples, and a strong correlation was observed between cell number per subset and RNA yield.

The entire amount of isolated RNA was reverse transcribed using the High Capacity cDNA Reverse Transcription Kit, so the sequenced TCRB transcripts were expressed ones. Deep immunoSEQ sequencing was applied to naive, central memory and regulatory T cell samples, giving an average of about 3.4 million total reads per sample. After sorted cells were lysed in RLT buffer, RNA was extracted with DNase-treated RNeasy Micro or Mini kits, with the choice depending on cell number. Each cell subset was processed on its own to prevent cross-contamination, while patient and healthy donor samples were processed together. Using the immunoSEQ multiplex PCR, TCRB sequences were amplified from cDNA into 87-bp fragments spanning the CDR3 region. The amplicons were sequenced using the Illumina HiSeq platform. Per the original workflow: Synthetic template baselines were used to correct PCR bias computationally, reads within Hamming distance 2 were collapsed, and singletons that could not be merged were discarded. Reads were aligned against IMGT to assign V, D and J genes, CDR3 length and insertions or deletions at six rearrangement sites. Within each subset, clonotype counts were normalized to the number of sorted cells before true diversity and Gini coefficients were calculated with the tcR R package. The overlap coefficient, calculated on TCRB nucleotide sequences, was used to quantify repertoire sharing. Out-of-frame TCRB sequences from naive cells were analyzed as a proxy for the pre-selection repertoire. In TCRdb, the immuneACCESS table is reduced to in-frame sequences with V and J assigned. These tables do not hold every clone; where another copy was compared, an unresolved V gene accounts for under half, and the others remain unexplained. V and J calls and clone size are those listed in that table; D and trimming were worked out from the DNA. A total of 500,000 to 850,000 clones appear in this sample, around an eighth of them only once. The ten most abundant clones make up approximately 0.042% of the sample.

From each donor, a single peripheral blood sample of around 120 mL on average was drawn into heparinised tubes. A BD FACSAria II and a panel including CD45RO, CCR7, CD25, CD127, CD95 and CD27 were used to sort naive, central memory, regulatory and stem cell-like memory CD4+ T cells. A purity above 95% was achieved for all sorted populations. PBMCs were isolated right away by Lymphoprep density gradient centrifugation and were stained directly, without culture. To minimize batch effects, samples were stained and sorted in pairs, one healthy donor with one patient per experiment. General conclusions and limits of the study: Sequencing cDNA rather than genomic DNA could over-represent highly expressing activated cells, although activation and CD3 levels did not differ between groups. Type 1 diabetes patients showed a moderate but significant shortening of TCRB CDR3 length in all four CD4+ subsets. Naive, central memory and regulatory TCRB repertoires appeared to be more alike among patients than among healthy donors. Shorter templates might have been favored by PCR, but patient and control samples were amplified and corrected together, so both groups would have been affected equally by any skew. HLA sub-analyses involved small numbers of individuals, so any influence of HLA type on TCRB rearrangement remained unresolved. At VDJ recombination sites, patients with type 1 diabetes made fewer insertions and deleted more nucleotides, a pattern implying thymic rearrangement abnormalities.

The sequenced sample consisted of naive CD4+ T cells from blood. The sample's cell subset or site label, in plain terms: true naive CD4+ T cells. The source of this sequence is a young man with type 1 diabetes. The chain is assembled from TRBV6-5 and TRBJ1-2, with the D segment identity uncertain. The DNA is as follows: TGTGCCAGCAGTTACGATTGGGATCAAGGCTATGGCTACACCTTC. Translated, this is CASSYDWDQGYGYTF.